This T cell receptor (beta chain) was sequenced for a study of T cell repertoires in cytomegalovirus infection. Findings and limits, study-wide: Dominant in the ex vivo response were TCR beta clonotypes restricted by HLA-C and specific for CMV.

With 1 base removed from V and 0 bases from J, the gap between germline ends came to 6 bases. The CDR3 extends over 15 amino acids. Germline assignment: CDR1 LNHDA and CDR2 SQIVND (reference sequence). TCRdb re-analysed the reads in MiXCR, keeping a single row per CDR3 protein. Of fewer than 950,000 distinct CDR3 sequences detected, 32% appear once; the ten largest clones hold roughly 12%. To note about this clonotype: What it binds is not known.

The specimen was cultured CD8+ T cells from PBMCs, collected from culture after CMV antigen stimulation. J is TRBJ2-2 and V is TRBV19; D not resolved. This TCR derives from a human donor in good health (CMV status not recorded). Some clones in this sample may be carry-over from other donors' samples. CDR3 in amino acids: CASSIGSPNTGELFF. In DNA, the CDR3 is TGTGCCAGTAGTATAGGGAGCCCGAACACCGGGGAGCTGTTTTTT. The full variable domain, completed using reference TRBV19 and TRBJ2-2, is DGGITQSPKYLFRKEGQNVTLSCEQNLNHDAMYWYRQDPGQGLRLIYYSQIVNDFQKGDIAEGYSVSREKKESFPLTVTSAQKNPTAFYLCASSIGSPNTGELFFGEGSRLTVL.